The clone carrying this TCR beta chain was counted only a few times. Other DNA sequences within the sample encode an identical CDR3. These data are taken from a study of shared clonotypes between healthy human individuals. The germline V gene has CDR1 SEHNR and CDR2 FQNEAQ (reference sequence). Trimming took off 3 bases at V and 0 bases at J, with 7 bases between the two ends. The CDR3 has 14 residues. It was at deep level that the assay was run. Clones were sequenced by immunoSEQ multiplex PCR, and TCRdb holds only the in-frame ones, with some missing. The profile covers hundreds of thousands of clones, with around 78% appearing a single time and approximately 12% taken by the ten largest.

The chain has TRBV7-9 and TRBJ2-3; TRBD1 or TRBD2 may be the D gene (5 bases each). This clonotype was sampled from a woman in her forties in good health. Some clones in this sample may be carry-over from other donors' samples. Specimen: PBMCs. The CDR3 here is CASSLGRSTDTQYF. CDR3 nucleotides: TGTGCCAGCAGCTTGGGACGGAGCACAGATACGCAGTATTTT.